A selection of T cell receptor beta chains follows, all from one sample in a study of low-dose radiotherapy and immunotherapy resistance in tumors. Each CDR3 protein is one row after TCRdb ran MiXCR on the reads. The sample contains around 90,000 distinct CDR3 sequences, about 20% of which appear only once. The sample consisted of PBMCs, taken before treatment. Source of these receptors: a male donor with prostate cancer. Both conserved end residues are trimmed from each CDR3.

V gene: TRBV6-5
J gene: TRBJ2-2
CDR3 protein: ASRKARGFNTGELF

V gene: TRBV5-5
J gene: TRBJ2-7
CDR3 protein: ASSLGASGYEQY

V gene: TRBV11-2
J gene: TRBJ2-3
CDR3 protein: ASSLGGLAGVDTQY

V gene: TRBV27
J gene: TRBJ2-2
CDR3 protein: ASSFPGGELF

V gene: TRBV7-2
J gene: TRBJ2-2
CDR3 protein: ASSFDGGTGELF

V gene: TRBV20-1
J gene: TRBJ2-7
CDR3 protein: SARDVPSGHREQY

V gene: TRBV5-1
J gene: TRBJ2-1
CDR3 protein: ASSLTQSSYNEQF

V gene: TRBV4-1
J gene: TRBJ2-6
CDR3 protein: ASSQAVSSGANVLT

V gene: TRBV20-1
J gene: TRBJ2-7
CDR3 protein: SAGQGAGDEQY

V gene: TRBV7-2
J gene: TRBJ1-4
CDR3 protein: ASSLAYRGRSNEKLF

V gene: TRBV5-1
J gene: TRBJ2-1
CDR3 protein: ASSLNAGTFNEQF

V gene: TRBV5-4
J gene: TRBJ2-6
CDR3 protein: ASSPHGTTLGGSGANVLT

V gene: TRBV7-2
J gene: TRBJ1-2
CDR3 protein: ASRYTGFGYT

V gene: TRBV29-1
J gene: TRBJ2-7
CDR3 protein: SANSGGEYEQY

V gene: TRBV5-6
J gene: TRBJ2-7
CDR3 protein: ASSPRTVYEQY

V gene: TRBV29-1
J gene: TRBJ2-1
CDR3 protein: SVGSTPDEQF

V gene: TRBV28
J gene: TRBJ1-1
CDR3 protein: ASRSQPAGAF

V gene: TRBV20-1
J gene: TRBJ2-1
CDR3 protein: SARDGSGSSNEQF

V gene: TRBV30
J gene: TRBJ1-1
CDR3 protein: AWTPPGKAF

V gene: TRBV6-2/TRBV6-3
J gene: TRBJ2-7
CDR3 protein: ASSVAGRYYEQY